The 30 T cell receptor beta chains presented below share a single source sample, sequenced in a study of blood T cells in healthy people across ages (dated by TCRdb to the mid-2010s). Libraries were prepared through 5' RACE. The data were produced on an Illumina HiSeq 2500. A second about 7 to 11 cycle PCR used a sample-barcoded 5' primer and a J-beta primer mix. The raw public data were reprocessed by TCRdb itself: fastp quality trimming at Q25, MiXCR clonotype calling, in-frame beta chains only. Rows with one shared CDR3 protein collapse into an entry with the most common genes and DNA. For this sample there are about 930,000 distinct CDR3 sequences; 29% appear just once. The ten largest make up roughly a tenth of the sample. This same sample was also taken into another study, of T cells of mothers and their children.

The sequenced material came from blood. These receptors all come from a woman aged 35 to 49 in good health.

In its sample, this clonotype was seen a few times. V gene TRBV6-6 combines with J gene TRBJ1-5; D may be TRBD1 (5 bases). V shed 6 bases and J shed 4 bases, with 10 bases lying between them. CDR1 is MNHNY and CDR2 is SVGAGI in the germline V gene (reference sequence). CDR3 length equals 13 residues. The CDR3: CASSGAPNQPQHF. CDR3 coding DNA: TGTGCCAGCAGCGGGGCACCTAATCAGCCCCAGCATTTT.

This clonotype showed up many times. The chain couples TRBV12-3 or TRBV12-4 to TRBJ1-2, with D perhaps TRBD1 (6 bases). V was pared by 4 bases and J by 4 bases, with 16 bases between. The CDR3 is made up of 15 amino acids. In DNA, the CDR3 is TGTGCCAGCAGTTCGGACAGCAGAAAAGCCTATGGCTACACCTTC. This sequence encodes CASSSDSRKAYGYTF.

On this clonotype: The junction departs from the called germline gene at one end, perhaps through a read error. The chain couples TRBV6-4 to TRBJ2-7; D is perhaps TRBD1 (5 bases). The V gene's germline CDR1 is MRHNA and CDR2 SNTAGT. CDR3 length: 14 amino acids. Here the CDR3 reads CASSVDSYSHEQYF. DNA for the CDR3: TGTGCCAGCAGTGTCGACAGCTACTCCCACGAGCAGTACTTC.

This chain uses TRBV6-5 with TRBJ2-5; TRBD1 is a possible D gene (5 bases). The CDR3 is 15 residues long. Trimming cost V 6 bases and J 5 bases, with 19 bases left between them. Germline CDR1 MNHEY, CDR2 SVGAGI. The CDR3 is CASSFQGTKEETQYF. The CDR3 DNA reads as TGTGCCAGCAGCTTCCAGGGTACGAAGGAGGAGACCCAGTACTTC.

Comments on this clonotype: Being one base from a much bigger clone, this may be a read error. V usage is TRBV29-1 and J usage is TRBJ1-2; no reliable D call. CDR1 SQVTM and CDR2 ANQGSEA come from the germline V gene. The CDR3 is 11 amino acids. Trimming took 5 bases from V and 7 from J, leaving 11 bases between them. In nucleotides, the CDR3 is TGCAGCGTTTTGGCGGTCTGTGGCTACACCTTC. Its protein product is CSVLAVCGYTF.

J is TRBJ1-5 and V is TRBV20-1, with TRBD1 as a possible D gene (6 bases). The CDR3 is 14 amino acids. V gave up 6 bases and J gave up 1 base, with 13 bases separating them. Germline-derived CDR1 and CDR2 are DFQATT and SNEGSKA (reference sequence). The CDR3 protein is CSANPQGSNQPQHF. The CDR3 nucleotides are TGCAGTGCCAATCCCCAGGGGAGCAATCAGCCCCAGCATTTT.

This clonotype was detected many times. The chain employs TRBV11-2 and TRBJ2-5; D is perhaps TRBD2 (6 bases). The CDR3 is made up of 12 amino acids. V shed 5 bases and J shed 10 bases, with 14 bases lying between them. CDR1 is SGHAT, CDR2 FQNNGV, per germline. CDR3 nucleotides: TGTGCCAGCAGCCAAGTACCGGGGGACCAGTACTTC. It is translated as CASSQVPGDQYF.

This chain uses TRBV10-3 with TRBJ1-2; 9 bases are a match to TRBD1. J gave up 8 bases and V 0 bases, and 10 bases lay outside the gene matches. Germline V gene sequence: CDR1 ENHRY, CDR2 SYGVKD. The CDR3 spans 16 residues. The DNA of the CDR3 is TGTGCCATCAGTGAGTCAGGCGGGACAGGGTCTCGCGGCTACACCTTC. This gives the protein CAISESGGTGSRGYTF.

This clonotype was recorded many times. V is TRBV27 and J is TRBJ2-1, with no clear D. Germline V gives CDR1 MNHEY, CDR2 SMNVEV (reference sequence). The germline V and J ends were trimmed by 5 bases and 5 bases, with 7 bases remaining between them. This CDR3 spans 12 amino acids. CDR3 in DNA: TGTGCCAGCAGTCACGAGGACAATGAGCAGTTCTTC. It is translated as CASSHEDNEQFF.

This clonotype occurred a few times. The CDR3 DNA is TGTGCCAGCAGTAACAGACAGGATGGCTACACCTTC. Translated, it gives CASSNRQDGYTF. This chain links TRBV27 with TRBJ1-2; the D gene is possibly TRBD1 (6 bases). Germline V gene sequence: CDR1 MNHEY, CDR2 SMNVEV (reference sequence). V was clipped by 5 bases and J by 6 bases, with 10 bases between them. The CDR3 totals 12 residues.

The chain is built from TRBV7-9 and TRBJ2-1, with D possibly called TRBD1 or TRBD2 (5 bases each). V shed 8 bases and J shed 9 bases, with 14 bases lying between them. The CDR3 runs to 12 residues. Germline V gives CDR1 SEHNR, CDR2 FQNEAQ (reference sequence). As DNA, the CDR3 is TGTGCCAGCCGACGGGACCCGGGTGAGCAGTTCTTC. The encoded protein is CASRRDPGEQFF.

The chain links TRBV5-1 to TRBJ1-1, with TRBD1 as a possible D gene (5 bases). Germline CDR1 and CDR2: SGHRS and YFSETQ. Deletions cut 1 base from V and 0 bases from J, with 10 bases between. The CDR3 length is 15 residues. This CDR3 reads CASSLSTAMNTEAFF. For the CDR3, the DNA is TGCGCCAGCAGCTTGTCGACAGCCATGAACACTGAAGCTTTCTTT. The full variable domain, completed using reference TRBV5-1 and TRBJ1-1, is KAGVTQTPRYLIKTRGQQVTLSCSPISGHRSVSWYQQTPGQGLQFLFEYFSETQRNKGNFPGRFSGRQFSNSRSEMNVSTLELGDSALYLCASSLSTAMNTEAFFGQGTRLTVV.

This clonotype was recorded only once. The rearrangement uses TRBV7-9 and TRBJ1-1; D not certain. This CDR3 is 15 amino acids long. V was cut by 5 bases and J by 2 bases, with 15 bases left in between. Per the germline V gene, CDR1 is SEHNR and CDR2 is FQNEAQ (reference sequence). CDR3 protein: CASSPVVGLNTEAFF. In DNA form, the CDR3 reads TGTGCCAGCAGCCCCGTGGTAGGCCTCAACACTGAAGCTTTCTTT.

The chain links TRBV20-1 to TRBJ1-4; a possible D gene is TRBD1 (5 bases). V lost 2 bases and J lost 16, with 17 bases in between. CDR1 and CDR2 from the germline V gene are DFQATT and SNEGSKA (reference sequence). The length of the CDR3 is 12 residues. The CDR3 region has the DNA TGCAGTGCTAGAAGGAGGGGCCGGGAGGGGTTTTTT. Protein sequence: CSARRRGREGFF.

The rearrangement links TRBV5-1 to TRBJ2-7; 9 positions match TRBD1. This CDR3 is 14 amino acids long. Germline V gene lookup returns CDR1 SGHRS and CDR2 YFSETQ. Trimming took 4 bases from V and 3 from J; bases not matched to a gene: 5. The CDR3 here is CASSRDRDVYEQYF. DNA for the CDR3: TGCGCCAGCAGCCGGGACAGGGATGTCTACGAGCAGTACTTC.

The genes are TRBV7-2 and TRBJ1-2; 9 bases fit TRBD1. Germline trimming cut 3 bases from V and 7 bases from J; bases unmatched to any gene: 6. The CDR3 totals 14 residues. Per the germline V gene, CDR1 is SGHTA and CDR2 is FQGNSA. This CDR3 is CASSLDRGAGGYTF. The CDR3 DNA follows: TGTGCCAGCAGCTTGGACAGGGGTGCTGGTGGCTACACCTTC.

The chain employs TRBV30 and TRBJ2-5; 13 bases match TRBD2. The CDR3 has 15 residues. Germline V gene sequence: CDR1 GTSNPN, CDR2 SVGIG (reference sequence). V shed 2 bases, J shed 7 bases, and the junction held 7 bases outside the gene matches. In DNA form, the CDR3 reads TGTGCCTGGAGTTCTCCGGGACTAGCGGGGAGGACCCAGTACTTC. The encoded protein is CAWSSPGLAGRTQYF.

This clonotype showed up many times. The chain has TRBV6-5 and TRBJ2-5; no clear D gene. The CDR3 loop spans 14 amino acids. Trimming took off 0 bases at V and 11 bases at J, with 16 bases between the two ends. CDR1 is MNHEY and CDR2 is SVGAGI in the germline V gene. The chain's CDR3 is CASSYSMIGEEQYF. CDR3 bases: TGTGCCAGCAGTTACTCGATGATTGGAGAGGAGCAGTACTTC.

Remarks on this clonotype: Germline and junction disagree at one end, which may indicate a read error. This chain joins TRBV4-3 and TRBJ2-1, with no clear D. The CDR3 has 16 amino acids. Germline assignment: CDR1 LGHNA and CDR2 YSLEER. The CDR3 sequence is CVSSQERASWANEQFF. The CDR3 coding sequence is TGCGTCAGCAGCCAAGAAAGGGCTAGTTGGGCGAATGAGCAGTTCTTC.

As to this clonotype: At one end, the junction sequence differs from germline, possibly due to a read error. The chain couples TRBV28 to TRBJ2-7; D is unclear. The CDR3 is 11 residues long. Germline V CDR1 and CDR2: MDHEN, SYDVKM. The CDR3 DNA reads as TGTGCCGGCAGTTTCCAATACGAGCAGTACTTC. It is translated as CAGSFQYEQYF.

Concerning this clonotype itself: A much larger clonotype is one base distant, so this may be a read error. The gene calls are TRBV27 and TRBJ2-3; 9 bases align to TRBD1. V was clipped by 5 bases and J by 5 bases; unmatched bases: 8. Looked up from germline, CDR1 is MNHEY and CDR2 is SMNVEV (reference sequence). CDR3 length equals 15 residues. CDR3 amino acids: CASSPSKDRGDTQYF. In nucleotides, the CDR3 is TGTGCCAGCAGTCCATCCAAGGACAGGGGAGATACGCAGTATTTT.

CDR3 sequence (DNA): TGTGCCAGCAGCTCCGGACAGGGAGAAGGCTACACCTTC. Its translation is CASSSGQGEGYTF. This chain links TRBV12-3 or TRBV12-4 with TRBJ1-2; 8 bases are a match to TRBD1. This CDR3 is 13 amino acids long. The V gene end was trimmed by 6 bases and the J gene end by 8 bases; junction bases not matched to a gene: 8.

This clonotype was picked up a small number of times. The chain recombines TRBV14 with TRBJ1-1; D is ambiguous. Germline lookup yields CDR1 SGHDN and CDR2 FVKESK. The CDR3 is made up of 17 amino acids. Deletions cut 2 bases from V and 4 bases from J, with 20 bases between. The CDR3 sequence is CASSQSRHKEGGTEAFF. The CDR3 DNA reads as TGTGCCAGCAGCCAATCTAGGCATAAGGAAGGAGGCACTGAAGCTTTCTTT.

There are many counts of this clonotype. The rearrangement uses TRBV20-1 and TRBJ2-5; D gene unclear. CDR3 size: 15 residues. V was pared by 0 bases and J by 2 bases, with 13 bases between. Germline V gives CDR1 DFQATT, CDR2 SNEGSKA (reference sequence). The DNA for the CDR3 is TGCAGTGCTAGAGATCTTATTAAGGGACAAGAGACCCAGTACTTC. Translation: CSARDLIKGQETQYF.

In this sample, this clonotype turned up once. CDR3 protein: CASSESTSEPKNIQYF. The DNA for the CDR3 is TGCGCCAGCAGTGAGTCGACTAGCGAACCAAAAAACATTCAGTACTTC. V usage is TRBV10-1 and J usage is TRBJ2-4; 8 bases map to TRBD2. The CDR3 consists of 16 residues. V was pared by 0 bases and J by 4 bases, with 5 bases of the junction left unmatched. Germline loops: CDR1 WNHNN, CDR2 SYGVQD (reference sequence).

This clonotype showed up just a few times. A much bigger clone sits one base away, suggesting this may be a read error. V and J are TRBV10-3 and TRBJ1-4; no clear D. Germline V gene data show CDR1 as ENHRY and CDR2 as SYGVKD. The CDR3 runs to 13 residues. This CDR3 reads CAISESINEELFF. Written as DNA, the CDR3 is TGTGCCATCAGTGAGTCTATTAATGAAGAACTGTTTTTT.

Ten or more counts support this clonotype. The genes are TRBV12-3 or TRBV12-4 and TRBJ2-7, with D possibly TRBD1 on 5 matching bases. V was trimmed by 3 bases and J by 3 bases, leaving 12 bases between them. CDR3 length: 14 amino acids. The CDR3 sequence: CASSFAGKDYEQYF. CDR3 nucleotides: TGTGCCAGCAGTTTCGCAGGGAAAGACTACGAGCAGTACTTC.

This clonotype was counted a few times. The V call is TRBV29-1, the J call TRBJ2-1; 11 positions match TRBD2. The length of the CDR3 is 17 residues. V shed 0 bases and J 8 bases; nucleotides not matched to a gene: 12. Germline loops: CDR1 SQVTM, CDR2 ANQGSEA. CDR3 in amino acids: CSVEDPSVVAGGYEQFF. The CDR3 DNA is TGCAGCGTTGAAGATCCGTCGGTGGTAGCGGGGGGGTATGAGCAGTTCTTC.

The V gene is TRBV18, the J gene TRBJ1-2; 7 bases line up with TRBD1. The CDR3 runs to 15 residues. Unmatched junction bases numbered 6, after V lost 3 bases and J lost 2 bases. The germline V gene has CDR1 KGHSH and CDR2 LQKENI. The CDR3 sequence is CASSPGQMLNYGYTF. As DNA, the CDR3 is TGTGCCAGCTCACCGGGACAGATGCTAAACTATGGCTACACCTTC.

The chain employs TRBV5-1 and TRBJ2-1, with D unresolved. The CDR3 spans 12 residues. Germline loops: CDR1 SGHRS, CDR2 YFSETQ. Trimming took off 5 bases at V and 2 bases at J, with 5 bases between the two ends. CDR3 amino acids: CASSGPYNEQFF. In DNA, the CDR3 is TGCGCCAGCAGTGGACCCTACAATGAGCAGTTCTTC.